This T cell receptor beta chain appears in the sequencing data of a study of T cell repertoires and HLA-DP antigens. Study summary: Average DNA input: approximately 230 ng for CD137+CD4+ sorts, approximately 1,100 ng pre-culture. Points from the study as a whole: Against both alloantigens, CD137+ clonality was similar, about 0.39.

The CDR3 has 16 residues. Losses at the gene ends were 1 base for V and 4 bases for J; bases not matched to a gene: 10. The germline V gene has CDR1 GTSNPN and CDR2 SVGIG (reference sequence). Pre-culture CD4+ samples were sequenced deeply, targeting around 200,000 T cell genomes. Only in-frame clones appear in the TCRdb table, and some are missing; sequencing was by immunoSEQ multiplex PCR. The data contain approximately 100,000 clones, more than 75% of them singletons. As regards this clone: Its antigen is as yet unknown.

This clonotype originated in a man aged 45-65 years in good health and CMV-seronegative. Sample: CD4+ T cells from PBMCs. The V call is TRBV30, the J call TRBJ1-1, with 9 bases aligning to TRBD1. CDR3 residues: CAWSAPTGGTGTEAFF. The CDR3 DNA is TGTGCCTGGAGTGCCCCCACAGGGGGCACGGGCACTGAAGCTTTCTTT.